The clone carrying this TCR beta chain was seen a few times. Its cognate antigen is unknown. The sample is drawn from a study of T cell repertoires in cytomegalovirus infection. Findings of the study overall: CMV-specific TCR beta clonotypes restricted by HLA-C were the ones dominating the ex vivo response.

TCRdb re-analysed the reads in MiXCR, keeping a single row per CDR3 protein. The sample lists 250,000 to 300,000 distinct CDR3 sequences; 17% were seen once. CDR1 and CDR2 from the germline V gene are DFQATT and SNEGSKA (reference sequence). This CDR3 comprises 17 residues. The J segment lost 4 bases and the V segment lost 3 bases, leaving 14 bases of the junction unmatched. The clonotype was recovered from a human donor in good health (CMV status not recorded). Some clones in this sample may be carry-over from other donors' samples. The chain employs TRBV20-1 and TRBJ1-1; TRBD1 agrees at 10 bases. Sequencing used CD8+ T cells from PBMCs. CDR3 nucleotides: TGCAGTGCTAGCCACATCCCGGGACAGGGGTATGGCACTGAAGCTTTCTTT. Translation: CSASHIPGQGYGTEAFF.